The rows below give T cell receptor beta chains drawn from one sample of a study of cytomegalovirus exposure and HLA in healthy donors. Some clones are missing from TCRdb's copy, which holds only in-frame ones; the method was immunoSEQ multiplex PCR. The sample yields around 100,000 clones, roughly four fifths seen once. The source material was PBMCs. These receptors came from a man aged 25-45 years in good health and CMV-seropositive. Both conserved end residues are part of each CDR3. Fields, in order: J gene, D gene, clone size, V gene, CDR3 protein, CDR3 DNA. D genes are given only for firm matches. Clone sizes are given selectively: once, few, many, or a class where the clone is expanded.

TRBJ2-7	TRBD2	NA	TRBV15	CATSRVSGSVGSYEQYF	TGTGCCACCAGCAGAGTAAGCGGGAGTGTAGGAAGCTACGAGCAGTACTTC
TRBJ1-1	NA	NA	TRBV29-1	CSVELPRTVSREAFF	TGCAGCGTTGAGTTGCCGAGGACAGTCTCACGCGAAGCTTTCTTT
TRBJ2-5	TRBD1	NA	TRBV27	CASRMTGGIIETQYF	TGTGCCAGCAGGATGACAGGGGGCATCATAGAGACCCAGTACTTC
TRBJ1-2	TRBD1	NA	TRBV6-5	CASSSGQGGYGYTF	TGTGCCAGCAGTTCGGGACAGGGTGGATATGGCTACACCTTC
TRBJ2-3	TRBD2	once	TRBV28	CASSASGSTDTQYF	TGTGCCAGCAGTGCTAGCGGGAGCACAGATACGCAGTATTTT
TRBJ1-4	NA	NA	TRBV18	CASSDTGTLDEKLFF	TGTGCCAGCTCGGATACCGGGACTTTGGATGAAAAACTGTTTTTT
TRBJ2-6	NA	NA	TRBV11-3	CASSLGSSGANVLTF	TGTGCCAGCAGCTTAGGGAGCTCTGGGGCCAACGTCCTGACTTTC
TRBJ2-7	TRBD1	NA	TRBV28	CASQGDLYYEQYF	TGTGCCAGTCAGGGGGATCTGTACTACGAGCAGTACTTC
TRBJ1-3	NA	NA	TRBV7-6	CASSLIAGRISGNTIYF	TGTGCCAGCAGCTTAATCGCAGGGAGGATCTCTGGAAACACCATATATTTT
TRBJ2-7	TRBD2	NA	TRBV18	CASSPRLAGGLSYEQYF	TGTGCCAGCTCACCGAGGCTAGCGGGAGGGCTGTCCTACGAGCAGTACTTC
TRBJ1-2	TRBD1	NA	TRBV5-1	CASSRDRPSGGYTF	TGCGCCAGCAGCCGGGACAGGCCATCGGGAGGCTACACCTTC
TRBJ2-5	TRBD2	NA	TRBV5-1	CASSGASGSYETQYF	TGCGCCAGCAGTGGGGCTAGCGGGAGTTATGAGACCCAGTACTTC
TRBJ1-1	NA	once	TRBV28	CASSPGLLNTEAFF	TGTGCCAGCAGCCCGGGACTTTTGAACACTGAAGCTTTCTTT
TRBJ1-1	NA	NA	TRBV5-5	CASSFTGPAGEAFF	TGTGCCAGCAGCTTTACAGGGCCCGCGGGTGAAGCTTTCTTT
TRBJ1-1	TRBD1	few	TRBV7-2	CASSLTGASNTEAFF	TGTGCCAGCAGCCTTACAGGGGCATCGAACACTGAAGCTTTCTTT
TRBJ1-5	NA	few	TRBV19	CASTSYLGGRGNQPQHF	TGTGCCAGTACGTCTTACCTGGGGGGGAGGGGCAATCAGCCCCAGCATTTT
TRBJ2-1	NA	NA	TRBV15	CATSRDQRYEQFF	TGTGCCACCAGCAGAGATCAGCGGTATGAGCAGTTCTTC
TRBJ2-7	TRBD1	NA	TRBV5-1	CASSLTGAPLGYEQYF	TGCGCCAGCAGCTTAACAGGGGCCCCCCTCGGCTACGAGCAGTACTTC
TRBJ2-2	TRBD2	once	TRBV27	CASSYLRTSGRVGELFF	TGTGCCAGCAGTTACCTTCGGACTAGCGGGAGGGTAGGGGAGCTGTTTTTT
TRBJ2-3	TRBD1	NA	TRBV9	CASSVSVGQGPDTQYF	TGTGCCAGCAGCGTATCAGTGGGACAGGGGCCAGATACGCAGTATTTT
TRBJ2-1	NA	NA	TRBV5-1	CASSSAVGRSYNEQFF	TGCGCCAGCAGCTCCGCGGTAGGGAGGTCCTACAATGAGCAGTTCTTC
TRBJ2-1	TRBD2	NA	TRBV7-8	CASSLVSSGTYNEQFF	TGTGCCAGCAGCTTAGTTTCCAGCGGGACTTACAATGAGCAGTTCTTC
TRBJ2-7	TRBD1	NA	TRBV7-2	CASSLQGAFTSYEQYF	TGTGCCAGCAGCTTACAGGGGGCATTTACTTCCTACGAGCAGTACTTC
TRBJ1-4	NA	NA	TRBV6-1	CASFLGDRIGVF	TGTGCCAGCTTTCTAGGCGACAGGATTGGGGTTTTT
TRBJ2-7	NA	NA	TRBV7-2	CASSLVLGNGLEANYEQYF	TGTGCCAGCAGCTTAGTCCTCGGGAACGGCCTCGAAGCAAACTACGAGCAGTACTTC
TRBJ2-7	NA	NA	TRBV5-1	CASSPSGNRLTYEQYF	TGCGCCAGCAGTCCGTCGGGGAACAGACTAACCTACGAGCAGTACTTC
TRBJ2-2	NA	NA	TRBV15	CATSRDRTTPTGELFF	TGTGCCACCAGCAGAGATCGGACTACCCCCACCGGGGAGCTGTTTTTT
TRBJ1-6	TRBD1	NA	TRBV6-1	CASSADRDNSPLHF	TGTGCCAGCAGTGCGGACAGGGATAATTCACCCCTCCACTTT
TRBJ2-7	NA	NA	TRBV7-6	CASSRQQGSYEQYF	TGTGCCAGCAGCCGCCAACAGGGTTCCTACGAGCAGTACTTC
TRBJ2-3	NA	NA	TRBV11-2	CASSNPTGMWQYF	TGTGCCAGCAGCAACCCTACAGGGATGTGGCAGTATTTT
TRBJ2-7	TRBD2	NA	TRBV11-2	CASSLGIAGVSYEQYF	TGTGCCAGCAGCTTAGGGATAGCGGGTGTTTCCTACGAGCAGTACTTC
TRBJ2-7	NA	NA	TRBV10-1	CASSSGGAHEQYF	TGCGCCAGCAGTTCGGGGGGCGCCCACGAGCAGTACTTC
TRBJ2-2	NA	NA	TRBV7-7	CASSRGSGELFF	TGTGCCTCGTCTAGGGGATCCGGGGAGCTGTTTTTT
TRBJ1-6	TRBD1	NA	TRBV30	CACSGQGNSPLHF	TGTGCCTGCTCGGGACAGGGTAATTCACCCCTCCACTTT
TRBJ2-2	NA	NA	TRBV6-5	CASSRSSIIPGELFF	TGTGCCAGCAGTCGCTCTAGTATTATTCCCGGGGAGCTGTTTTTT
TRBJ2-1	TRBD2	NA	TRBV2	CASSGELAGNNEQFF	TGTGCCAGCAGTGGAGAACTAGCGGGTAACAATGAGCAGTTCTTC
TRBJ1-3	NA	NA	TRBV6-6	CASSTGLFSSGNTIYF	TGTGCCAGCAGTACGGGACTCTTTAGCTCTGGAAACACCATATATTTT
TRBJ1-1	TRBD1	NA	TRBV7-8	CASSSTGGGMNTEAFF	TGTGCCAGCAGCTCTACAGGGGGAGGGATGAACACTGAAGCTTTCTTT
TRBJ2-7	TRBD2	few	TRBV27	CASSLLAGGARYEQYF	TGTGCCAGCAGCCTACTAGCGGGAGGGGCACGCTACGAGCAGTACTTC
TRBJ2-7	TRBD1	NA	TRBV10-3	CAIRSPGQHYEQYF	TGTGCCATCAGATCCCCGGGACAGCACTACGAGCAGTACTTC
TRBJ2-7	TRBD1	NA	TRBV7-2	CASSPGTGWSYEQYF	TGTGCCAGCAGCCCCGGGACAGGGTGGTCCTACGAGCAGTACTTC
TRBJ1-3	NA	NA	TRBV6-6	CASSPRQSRSGNTIYF	TGTGCCAGCAGTCCCAGGCAGTCGAGATCTGGAAACACCATATATTTT
TRBJ2-7	TRBD1	NA	TRBV5-4	CASRTGQAPYEQYF	TGTGCCAGCAGAACAGGACAGGCCCCCTACGAGCAGTACTTC
TRBJ2-2	TRBD1	NA	TRBV28	CASSFWDSGANTGELFF	TGTGCCAGCAGTTTTTGGGACAGCGGCGCGAACACCGGGGAGCTGTTTTTT
TRBJ2-7	TRBD1	NA	TRBV25-1	CASKGQQTYEQYF	TGTGCCAGCAAGGGACAGCAGACCTACGAGCAGTACTTC